The 29 T cell receptor beta chains given below trace back to one sample, sequenced in a study of T cell responses to AZD1222 COVID-19 vaccine. Clones were sequenced by immunoSEQ multiplex PCR, and TCRdb holds only the in-frame ones, with some missing. The top ten hold more than 3% of the sample, which has 140,000 to 150,000 clones, 92% seen once. Specimen: peripheral blood, collected 28 days after the second AZD1222 dose. These receptors all come from an adult who received the AZD1222 COVID-19 vaccine.

The chain links TRBV28 to TRBJ1-2; a possible D gene is TRBD1 (5 bases). Germline V CDR1 and CDR2: MDHEN, SYDVKM. The CDR3 contains 14 residues. V was trimmed by 5 bases and J by 5 bases, leaving 15 bases between them. The CDR3 spells CASSLRDRRYGYTF. CDR3 nucleotides: TGTGCCAGCAGTCTGAGGGACCGTAGATATGGCTACACCTTC.

This clone has more than one count but fewer than ten. The chain has TRBV29-1 and TRBJ2-1; D ambiguous. Trimming removed 0 bases from V and 0 bases from J, with 12 bases in between. The CDR3 runs to 16 residues. Per germline, CDR1 SQVTM and CDR2 ANQGSEA. The CDR3 loop reads CSVEDHGRSSYNEQFF. In DNA, the CDR3 is TGCAGCGTTGAAGATCACGGCCGGAGCTCCTACAATGAGCAGTTCTTC.

This chain links TRBV23-1 with TRBJ1-1; D gene uncertain. TRBV23-1 is placed among ORFs of uncertain function. This CDR3 comprises 13 residues. Trimming shortened V by 8 bases and J by 1 base, and 11 bases separated the two germline ends. This chain's CDR3 is CASFGEANTEAFF. The CDR3 DNA is TGCGCCAGCTTCGGGGAGGCGAACACTGAAGCTTTCTTT.

This rearrangement joins TRBV24-1 to TRBJ1-5; D perhaps matches TRBD1 (5 bases). This CDR3 spans 14 amino acids. From germline, CDR1 is KGHDR and CDR2 SFDVKD. V was shortened by 10 bases and J by 6 bases, with 18 bases between the two germline ends. The CDR3: CATARTGTAQPQHF. The CDR3 DNA reads TGTGCCACTGCACGCACGGGGACGGCTCAGCCCCAGCATTTT.

The genes are TRBV7-2 and TRBJ2-5, with D maybe TRBD1 (5 bases). Looked up from germline, CDR1 is SGHTA and CDR2 is FQGNSA. With 5 bases removed from V and 5 bases from J, the gap between germline ends came to 9 bases. This CDR3 has 12 residues. The CDR3 DNA reads TGTGCCAGCAGCCCCTACAGGGAGACCCAGTACTTC. Translation gives CASSPYRETQYF.

This sequence joins TRBV4-1 and TRBJ1-4, with unresolved D. The CDR3 sequence is 14 residues long. Per the germline V gene, CDR1 is MGHRA and CDR2 is YSYEKL. With 5 bases removed from V and 0 bases from J, the gap between germline ends came to 7 bases. CDR3 in DNA: TGCGCCAGCAGCAACCCTGCAACTAATGAAAAACTGTTTTTT. Its translation: CASSNPATNEKLFF.

This chain's CDR3 is CATSDLDGAGYTF. CDR3 nucleotides: TGTGCCACCAGTGATTTGGACGGGGCTGGCTACACCTTC. The rearrangement joins TRBV24-1 to TRBJ1-2; the D gene is possibly TRBD1 (5 bases). Per the germline V gene, CDR1 is KGHDR and CDR2 is SFDVKD. The CDR3 has 13 residues. Trimming removed 0 bases at V and 7 bases at J, with 8 bases between.

V and J are TRBV5-1 and TRBJ2-1; TRBD1 matches 7 bases. Germline-derived CDR1 and CDR2 are SGHRS and YFSETQ. This CDR3 contains 14 residues. Germline trimming cut 4 bases from V and 14 bases from J; bases unmatched to any gene: 15. CDR3 loop: CASSPLSTGDREFF. CDR3 sequence (DNA): TGCGCCAGCAGCCCCTTATCTACAGGGGATCGAGAGTTCTTC.

The chain has TRBV5-1 and TRBJ2-5; D is undetermined. The CDR3 is 13 residues long. CDR1 is SGHRS, CDR2 YFSETQ, per germline. V lost 1 base and J lost 5, with 9 bases in between. The CDR3 is CASSLSLGETQYF. For the CDR3, the DNA is TGCGCCAGCAGCTTGAGCCTAGGGGAGACCCAGTACTTC.

The CDR3 bases are TGTGCCAGTAGTACCGGGCAGAACTATGGCTACACCTTC. It yields the protein CASSTGQNYGYTF. This chain links TRBV19 with TRBJ1-2; D remains ambiguous. Germline CDR1 and CDR2: LNHDA and SQIVND (reference sequence). This CDR3 spans 13 amino acids. V dropped 4 bases and J dropped 2 bases, with 8 bases sitting between them. Complete variable domain (other parts from reference TRBV19 and TRBJ1-2): DGGITQSPKYLFRKEGQNVTLSCEQNLNHDAMYWYRQDPGQGLRLIYYSQIVNDFQKGDIAEGYSVSREKKESFPLTVTSAQKNPTAFYLCASSTGQNYGYTFGSGTRLTVV.

This clone was found a few times. This chain connects TRBV3-1 (or the pseudogene TRBV3-2) to TRBJ1-1; D gene uncertain. V gave up 7 bases and J gave up 5 bases, with 17 bases separating them. Germline assignment: CDR1 LGHDT and CDR2 YNNKEL (reference sequence). This CDR3 has 14 amino acids. The CDR3 DNA sequence: TGTGCCAGCACCCGTGCGGGTATTGGGACTGAAGCTTTCTTT. This translates into CASTRAGIGTEAFF.

The V call is TRBV5-1, the J call TRBJ2-3; TRBD2 matches at 7 bases. This CDR3 comprises 15 residues. Losses at the gene ends were 0 bases for V and 0 bases for J; bases not matched to a gene: 1. Germline assignment: CDR1 SGHRS and CDR2 YFSETQ. The chain's CDR3 is CASSLDGRSTDTQYF. The CDR3, as DNA: TGCGCCAGCAGCTTGGACGGGAGGAGCACAGATACGCAGTATTTT.

V and J are TRBV5-1 and TRBJ2-6; 7 positions agree with TRBD1. The CDR3 is 15 amino acids. Looked up from germline, CDR1 is SGHRS and CDR2 is YFSETQ. V was pared by 4 bases and J by 2 bases, with 3 bases of the junction left unmatched. The CDR3 region is CASSADRAGANVLTF. CDR3 in DNA: TGCGCCAGCAGCGCAGACAGGGCTGGGGCCAACGTCCTGACTTTC.

The chain joins TRBV5-5 to TRBJ2-1; weak D call: TRBD2 (6 bases). The germline gives CDR1 SGHKS, CDR2 YYEKEE (reference sequence). Deletions cut 4 bases from V and 6 bases from J, with 11 bases between. The CDR3 has 13 amino acids. The CDR3 loop reads CASSGGTLNEQFF. The CDR3 DNA follows: TGTGCCAGCAGCGGAGGGACTCTCAATGAGCAGTTCTTC.

This sequence joins TRBV28 and TRBJ2-1; 10 nucleotides agree with TRBD1. The CDR3 length is 18 residues. J was trimmed by 9 bases and V by 6 bases; bases with no gene match: 20. From germline, CDR1 is MDHEN and CDR2 SYDVKM. The CDR3 is CASSSPGQGWATVGEQFF. DNA of the CDR3: TGTGCCAGCAGCTCCCCGGGACAGGGGTGGGCCACAGTTGGTGAGCAGTTCTTC.

The chain recombines TRBV7-3 with TRBJ2-1, with TRBD2 identical over 8 bases. The length of the CDR3 is 15 residues. Germline CDR1 and CDR2: SGHTA and FQGTGA. J lost 0 bases, V lost 5 bases, and 3 bases had no gene match. Written as DNA, the CDR3 is TGTGCCAGCAGCAACAGCGGGAGCTCCTACAATGAGCAGTTCTTC. As protein: CASSNSGSSYNEQFF.

V gene TRBV28 combines with J gene TRBJ2-1; D gene unclear. V shed 6 bases and J shed 0 bases, with 9 bases lying between them. The V gene's germline CDR1 is MDHEN and CDR2 SYDVKM. CDR3 length: 14 amino acids. CDR3 DNA sequence: TGTGCCAGCAGCCCATACAGCTCCTACAATGAGCAGTTCTTC. Amino acid sequence: CASSPYSSYNEQFF.

This sequence joins TRBV5-4 and TRBJ2-1, with 7 nucleotides matching TRBD2. The V and J ends lost 6 bases and 7 bases, in that order; junction bases with no gene match: 13. Germline values: CDR1 SGHNT, CDR2 YYREEE (reference sequence). CDR3 length: 15 residues. CDR3 protein: CASTPRGEGLNEQFF. The CDR3, as DNA: TGTGCCAGCACCCCGAGAGGGGAGGGGTTGAATGAGCAGTTCTTC. The full variable domain, completed using reference TRBV5-4 and TRBJ2-1, is ETGVTQSPTHLIKTRGQQVTLRCSSQSGHNTVSWYQQALGQGPQFIFQYYREEENGRGNFPPRFSGLQFPNYSSELNVNALELDDSALYLCASTPRGEGLNEQFFGPGTRLTVL.

The chain couples TRBV6-1 to TRBJ2-5; 12 bases align to TRBD2. CDR1 MNHNS and CDR2 SASEGT come from the germline V gene. The CDR3 is 17 residues long. The V and J ends lost 4 bases and 4 bases, in that order; junction bases with no gene match: 10. CDR3 residues: CASSALGLAGLLETQYF. For the CDR3, the DNA is TGTGCCAGCAGTGCCCTGGGACTAGCGGGCTTATTAGAGACCCAGTACTTC.

V is TRBV13 and J is TRBJ1-2; 9 bases match TRBD1. V gave up 5 bases and J gave up 5 bases; unmatched junction bases: 9. Germline V gives CDR1 PRHDT, CDR2 FYEKMQ (reference sequence). There are 15 residues in the CDR3. CDR3 nucleotides: TGTGCCAGCAGCCCAACCGGGACAGGGTTTTATGGCTACACCTTC. It codes for CASSPTGTGFYGYTF.

The V gene is TRBV30, the J gene TRBJ1-5; 7 bases line up with TRBD1. Germline-derived CDR1 and CDR2 are GTSNPN and SVGIG (reference sequence). Germline trimming cut 1 base from V and 6 bases from J; bases unmatched to any gene: 3. This CDR3 has 13 amino acids. CDR3 residues: CAWSGQGSQPQHF. CDR3 sequence (DNA): TGTGCCTGGAGTGGACAGGGAAGTCAGCCCCAGCATTTT. Full variable domain (rest looked up from reference TRBV30 and TRBJ1-5): SQTIHQWPATLVQPVGSPLSLECTVEGTSNPNLYWYRQAAGRGLQLLFYSVGIGQISSEVPQNLSASRPQDRQFILSSKKLLLSDSGFYLCAWSGQGSQPQHFGDGTRLSIL.

This clone came up a few times. The V call is TRBV4-2, the J call TRBJ2-7; D is perhaps TRBD2 (6 bases). The CDR3 has 16 residues. CDR1 LGHNA and CDR2 YNFKEQ come from the germline V gene. V lost 0 bases and J lost 0, with 12 bases in between. Here the CDR3 DNA reads TGTGCCAGCAGCCAAGATCTGGGCGGGGACTCCTACGAGCAGTACTTC. Translation gives CASSQDLGGDSYEQYF.

The chain is built from TRBV7-2 and TRBJ2-3, with 8 bases that match TRBD1. The length of the CDR3 is 15 residues. With 6 bases clipped from V and 3 bases from J, the junction kept 8 bases outside the gene matches. CDR1 and CDR2 (germline): SGHTA, FQGNSA. The CDR3 DNA sequence: TGTGCCAGCAGTCCCCGGACAGGGACGACAGATACGCAGTATTTT. Protein: CASSPRTGTTDTQYF.

This sequence joins TRBV7-2 and TRBJ1-2, with 7 positions matching TRBD1. In germline, CDR1 is SGHTA, CDR2 FQGNSA. J lost 2 bases, V lost 5 bases, and 8 bases had no gene match. The length of the CDR3 is 15 residues. CDR3 sequence: CASSPGWGQNYGYTF. DNA of the CDR3: TGTGCCAGCAGCCCAGGCTGGGGACAGAACTATGGCTACACCTTC.

The V gene is TRBV20-1, the J gene TRBJ2-5; the match to TRBD2 covers 7 bases. Per the germline V gene, CDR1 is DFQATT and CDR2 is SNEGSKA (reference sequence). V gave up 3 bases and J gave up 6 bases; unmatched junction bases: 4. The CDR3 has 12 amino acids. This chain's CDR3 is CSASGGRQTQYF. The DNA for the CDR3 is TGCAGTGCTAGTGGCGGGAGACAGACCCAGTACTTC.

The genes are TRBV15 and TRBJ1-5; D is uncertain. Germline CDR1 and CDR2: LNHNV and YYDKDF (reference sequence). This CDR3 has 15 residues. The germline V and J ends were trimmed by 0 bases and 5 bases, with 11 bases remaining between them. CDR3 loop: CATSRDPAPDQPQHF. The DNA for the CDR3 is TGTGCCACCAGCAGAGATCCGGCACCTGATCAGCCCCAGCATTTT.

The rearrangement links TRBV12-3 or TRBV12-4 to TRBJ2-1; 7 bases are shared with TRBD1. The CDR3 has 12 residues. J lost 10 bases, V lost 6 bases, and 6 bases had no gene match. CDR3 protein: CASSPGTEEQFF. CDR3 sequence (DNA): TGTGCCAGCAGCCCCGGGACAGAAGAGCAGTTCTTC.

The chain combines TRBV30 with TRBJ2-1, with 8 bases aligning to TRBD2. With 1 base clipped from V and 4 bases from J, the junction kept 9 bases outside the gene matches. The CDR3 loop spans 16 amino acids. CDR1 is GTSNPN and CDR2 is SVGIG in the germline V gene (reference sequence). The CDR3 DNA reads as TGTGCCTGGAGTGCCCAACTAGCGGCCGGATACAATGAGCAGTTCTTC. It codes for CAWSAQLAAGYNEQFF.

The chain uses TRBV10-3 and TRBJ2-2; 9 positions match TRBD2. The germline V gene has CDR1 ENHRY and CDR2 SYGVKD. The V segment lost 10 bases and the J segment 2 bases; nucleotides outside the gene matches: 5. The CDR3 length is 14 residues. Written as DNA, the CDR3 is TGTGCCACATTTAGCGGGAGAAACACCGGGGAGCTGTTTTTT. Its protein product is CATFSGRNTGELFF.